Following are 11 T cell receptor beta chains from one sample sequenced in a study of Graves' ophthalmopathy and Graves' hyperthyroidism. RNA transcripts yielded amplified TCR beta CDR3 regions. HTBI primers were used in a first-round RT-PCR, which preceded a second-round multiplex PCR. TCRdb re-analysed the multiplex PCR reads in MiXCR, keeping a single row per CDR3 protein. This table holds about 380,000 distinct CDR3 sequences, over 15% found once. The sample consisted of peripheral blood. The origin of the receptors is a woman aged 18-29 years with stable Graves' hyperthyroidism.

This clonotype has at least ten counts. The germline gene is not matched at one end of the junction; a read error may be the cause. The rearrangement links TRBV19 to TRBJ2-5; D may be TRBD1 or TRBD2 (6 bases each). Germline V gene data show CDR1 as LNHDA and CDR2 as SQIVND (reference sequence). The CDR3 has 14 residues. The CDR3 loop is CASSYIGGQETKYF. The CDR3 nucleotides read TGTGCCAGTAGTTACATCGGGGGACAAGAGACCAAGTACTTC.

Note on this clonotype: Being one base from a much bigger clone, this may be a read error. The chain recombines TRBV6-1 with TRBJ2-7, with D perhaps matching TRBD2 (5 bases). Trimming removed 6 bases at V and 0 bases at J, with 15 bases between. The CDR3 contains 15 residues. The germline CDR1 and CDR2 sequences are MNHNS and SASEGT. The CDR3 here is CASRSPRRGSYEQYF. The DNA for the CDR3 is TGTGCCAGCAGGAGCCCCCGACGGGGCTCCTACGAGCAGTACTTC.

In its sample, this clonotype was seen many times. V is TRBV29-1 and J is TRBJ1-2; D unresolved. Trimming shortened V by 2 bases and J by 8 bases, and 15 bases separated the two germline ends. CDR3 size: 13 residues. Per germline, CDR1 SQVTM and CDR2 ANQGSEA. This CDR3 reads CSVEPDRVEGYTF. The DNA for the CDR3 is TGCAGCGTTGAACCTGACCGAGTTGAGGGCTACACCTTC.

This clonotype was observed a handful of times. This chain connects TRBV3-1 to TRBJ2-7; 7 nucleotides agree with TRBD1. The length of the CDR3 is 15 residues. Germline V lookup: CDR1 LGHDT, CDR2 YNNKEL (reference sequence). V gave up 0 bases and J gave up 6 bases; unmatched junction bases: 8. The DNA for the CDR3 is TGTGCCAGCAGCCAAGATTCTAGGGGGCAGGGCGAGCAGTACTTC. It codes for CASSQDSRGQGEQYF.

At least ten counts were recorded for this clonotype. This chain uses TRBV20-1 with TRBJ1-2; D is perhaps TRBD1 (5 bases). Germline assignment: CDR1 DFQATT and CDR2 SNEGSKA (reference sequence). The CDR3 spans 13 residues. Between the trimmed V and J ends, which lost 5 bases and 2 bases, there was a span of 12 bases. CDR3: CSAPGKGNYGYTF. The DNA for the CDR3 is TGCAGTGCTCCAGGGAAGGGAAACTATGGCTACACCTTC.

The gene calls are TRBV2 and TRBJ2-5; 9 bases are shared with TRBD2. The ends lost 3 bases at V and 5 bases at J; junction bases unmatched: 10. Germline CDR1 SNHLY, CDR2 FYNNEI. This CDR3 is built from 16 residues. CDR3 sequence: CASSDAAAGGLETQYF. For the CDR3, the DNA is TGTGCCAGCAGTGATGCCGCTGCGGGGGGGTTGGAGACCCAGTACTTC.

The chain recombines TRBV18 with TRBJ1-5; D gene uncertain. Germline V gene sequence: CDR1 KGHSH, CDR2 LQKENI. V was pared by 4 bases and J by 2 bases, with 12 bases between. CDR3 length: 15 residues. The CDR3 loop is CASSQDLAGNQPQHF. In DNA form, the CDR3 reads TGTGCCAGCTCACAAGACCTGGCGGGCAATCAGCCCCAGCATTTT.

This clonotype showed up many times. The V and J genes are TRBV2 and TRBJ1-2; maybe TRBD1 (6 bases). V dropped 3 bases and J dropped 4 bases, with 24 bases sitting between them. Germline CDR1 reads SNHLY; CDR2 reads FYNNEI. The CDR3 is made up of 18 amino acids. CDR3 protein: CASSELRTRGRLGYGYTF. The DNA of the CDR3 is TGTGCCAGCAGTGAGCTTCGTACCAGGGGCCGACTTGGCTATGGCTACACCTTC.

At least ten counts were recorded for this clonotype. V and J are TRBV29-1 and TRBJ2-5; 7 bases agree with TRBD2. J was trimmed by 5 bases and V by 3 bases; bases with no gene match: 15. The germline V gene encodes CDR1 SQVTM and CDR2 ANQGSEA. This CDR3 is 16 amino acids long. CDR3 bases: TGCAGCGTTGACTCAGAGGCTAGCGGTCTCCGGGAGACCCAGTACTTC. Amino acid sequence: CSVDSEASGLRETQYF. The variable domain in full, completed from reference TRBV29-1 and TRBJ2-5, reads SAVISQKPSRDICQRGTSLTIQCQVDSQVTMMFWYRQQPGQSLTLIATANQGSEATYESGFVIDKFPISRPNLTFSTLTVSNMSPEDSSIYLCSVDSEASGLRETQYFGPGTRLLVL.

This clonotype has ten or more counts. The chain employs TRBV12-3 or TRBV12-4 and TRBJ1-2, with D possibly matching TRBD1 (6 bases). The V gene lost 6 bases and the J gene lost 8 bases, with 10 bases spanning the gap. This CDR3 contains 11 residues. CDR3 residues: CASSFRGGYTF. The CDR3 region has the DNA TGTGCCAGCAGCTTCAGGGGAGGCTACACCTTC.

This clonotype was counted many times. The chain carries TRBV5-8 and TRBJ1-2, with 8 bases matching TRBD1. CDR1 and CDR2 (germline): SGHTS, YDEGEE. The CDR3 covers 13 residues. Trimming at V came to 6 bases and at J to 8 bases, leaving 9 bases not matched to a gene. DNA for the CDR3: TGTGCCAGCATCCAACTTCGGACAGGGGGCTACACCTTC. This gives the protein CASIQLRTGGYTF.